This is a list of T cell receptor beta chains from one sample in a study of cytomegalovirus exposure and HLA in healthy donors. Some clones are missing from TCRdb's copy, which holds only in-frame ones; the method was immunoSEQ multiplex PCR. The sample comprises about 130,000 clones, 89% of which are singletons, and roughly 1.2% rests with the top ten. Sequencing was carried out using PBMCs. The receptors come from a woman younger than 30 in good health and CMV-seronegative. CDR3s include the opening cysteine and the closing phenylalanine or tryptophan. A D gene is named only where the DNA matches it firmly. Clone size appears in some rows only: once, few, many, or a class for an expanded clone.

cdr3_nt cdr3_aa v_call d_call j_call clone_size
TGTGCCAGCAGCGTAGTTGGTGGTAGCACTGAAGCTTTCTTT CASSVVGGSTEAFF TRBV9 . TRBJ1-1 .
TGCGCCAGCAGCTTTAAGGGGATCGACACTGAAGCTTTCTTT CASSFKGIDTEAFF TRBV5-1 . TRBJ1-1 once
TGCGCCAGCAGTGAGTCGGGGGGGTTATACGAGCAGTACTTC CASSESGGLYEQYF TRBV10-1 TRBD2 TRBJ2-7 .
TGTGCCACCGTCCCCTACGAGCAGTACTTC CATVPYEQYF TRBV27 . TRBJ2-7 .
TGTGCCAGCAGGCCCGCCAGCTCCTATAATTCACCCCTCCACTTT CASRPASSYNSPLHF TRBV6-6 . TRBJ1-6 once
TGTGCCAGCGGAGGACAGCCGTACGAGCAGTACTTC CASGGQPYEQYF TRBV6-1 . TRBJ2-7 few
TGTGCCAGCAGCTTACAGGGAGGGAACACTGAAGCTTTCTTT CASSLQGGNTEAFF TRBV7-9 . TRBJ1-1 .
TGCGCCAGCAGCCCGCCTTTTGATCTGTCACTAGCGGGGGTAGAGACCCAGTACTTC CASSPPFDLSLAGVETQYF TRBV4-1 TRBD2 TRBJ2-5 .
TGTGCCAGCAATATAGCCCGGGGGGAGACCCAGTACTTC CASNIARGETQYF TRBV2 . TRBJ2-5 .
TGTGCCAGCAGCGTAGGAGGGTCTGCACCCCTCCACTTT CASSVGGSAPLHF TRBV9 . TRBJ1-6 .
TGTGCCAGCAGCTACCGACTTATAACGACAGCCCGATCTCGGGGCTACACCTTC CASSYRLITTARSRGYTF TRBV7-9 . TRBJ1-2 .
TGTGCCAGCAGCGGACAGTGGGGAAACACCATATATTTT CASSGQWGNTIYF TRBV7-2 . TRBJ1-3 .
TGTGCCAGCAGCTACCCCGGGGGGGCGGGGGATACGCAGTATTTT CASSYPGGAGDTQYF TRBV7-2 TRBD2 TRBJ2-3 .
TGTGCCACAACACAGTTCGCCACTGAAGCTTTCTTT CATTQFATEAFF TRBV2 . TRBJ1-1 .
TGCGCCAGCAGTGTCGACCGCCTAGGGGACGAGCAGTACTTC CASSVDRLGDEQYF TRBV10-1 . TRBJ2-7 .
TGCGCCAGCCTAAGAGGACAGGGAAATTCTGGGGCCAACGTCCTGACTTTC CASLRGQGNSGANVLTF TRBV5-1 TRBD1 TRBJ2-6 .
TGTGCCAGCAGTTACATAGGGACAGGGGAGTTCGAAAAACTGTTTTTT CASSYIGTGEFEKLFF TRBV6-5 TRBD1 TRBJ1-4 .
TGCGCCAGCAGTGGGACAGGGCTATTCTATGGCTACACCTTC CASSGTGLFYGYTF TRBV10-2 TRBD1 TRBJ1-2 .
TGCGCCAGCAGCAGATACAGCTCAACTAATGAAAAACTGTTTTTT CASSRYSSTNEKLFF TRBV5-1 . TRBJ1-4 .
TGTGCCAGCAGCCCCACAGTAACTAATGAAAAACTGTTTTTT CASSPTVTNEKLFF TRBV7-6 . TRBJ1-4 once
TGTGCCACGCAGGGGAACTATGGCTACACCTTC CATQGNYGYTF TRBV19 . TRBJ1-2 few
TGCGCCAGCAGCCCCCTACCGGGGGGGCCTGTAAATGAGCAGTTCTTC CASSPLPGGPVNEQFF TRBV5-1 TRBD2 TRBJ2-1 .
TGTGCCAGCAGCCATGGCGGGCCGACCTACGAGCAGTACTTC CASSHGGPTYEQYF TRBV4-2 . TRBJ2-7 .
TGTGCCAGCAGTTTTTCCGGGAGGCATCAGCCCCAGCATTTT CASSFSGRHQPQHF TRBV6-5 . TRBJ1-5 .
TGTGCCAGCAGCCTCTCACCCGTGTCTCGCCTATACTCCTATAATTCACCCCTCCACTTT CASSLSPVSRLYSYNSPLHF TRBV7-3 . TRBJ1-6 .
TGCGCCAGCAGCCAAGACATAAGACAGGGAGTGGGGAATGAGCAGTTCTTC CASSQDIRQGVGNEQFF TRBV4-1 TRBD1 TRBJ2-1 .
TGTGCCAGCAGCTTAGATTCAGGACAATACGAGCAGTACTTC CASSLDSGQYEQYF TRBV11-2 . TRBJ2-7 .
TGTGCCAGCAGTGGAGACAGCTACGAGCAGTACTTC CASSGDSYEQYF TRBV9 . TRBJ2-7 .
TGTGCCAGCAGTTTAGGGGGACTAGCGGGGGAACAAGAGACCCAGTACTTC CASSLGGLAGEQETQYF TRBV27 TRBD2 TRBJ2-5 .
TGTGCCAGCAGTCCAGGACAGGGATATACAGCTTTCTTT CASSPGQGYTAFF TRBV6-5 TRBD1 TRBJ1-1 .
TGCGCCAGCAGCCAAACAGGGTCTGGGGATGGCTACACCTTC CASSQTGSGDGYTF TRBV4-1 . TRBJ1-2 .
TGTGCCAGCAGCCCAATAGGGGGGAACACTGAAGCTTTCTTT CASSPIGGNTEAFF TRBV7-9 . TRBJ1-1 .
TGTGCCAGCAGTGTAGGCGGGGGGGCTACTGATGAGCAGTTCTTC CASSVGGGATDEQFF TRBV6-4 TRBD2 TRBJ2-1 .
TGCAGCGTTGAAGGCAACCTAGACAATGAGCAGTTCTTC CSVEGNLDNEQFF TRBV29-1 . TRBJ2-1 .
TGCGCCAGTAGGAGAGTGGGGGGGCGAGCCGATACGCAGTATTTT CASRRVGGRADTQYF TRBV4-1 . TRBJ2-3 few
TGTGCCAGCAGCCCGATGTTAGCTGATACGCAGTATTTT CASSPMLADTQYF TRBV5-6 . TRBJ2-3 .
TGTGCCAGCAGCTTAAACGCCAACCAGGGGTACAATGAGCAGTTCTTC CASSLNANQGYNEQFF TRBV7-6 . TRBJ2-1 .
TGTGCCAGCAGCTTGGTCAACAGGGATGACGGCTACACCTTC CASSLVNRDDGYTF TRBV5-4 . TRBJ1-2 .
TGTGCCAGCAGCGCGATGGAGATAGCGCGAACTGAAGCTTTCTTT CASSAMEIARTEAFF TRBV5-6 . TRBJ1-1 .
TGCGCCAGCAGCCAAGAAGAGTCAGGCCGTAGCGAGCAGTACTTC CASSQEESGRSEQYF TRBV4-1 . TRBJ2-7 .
TGTGCCAGCAGCTTCTTCCGGGATGTCGCAGAAGAGACCCAGTACTTC CASSFFRDVAEETQYF TRBV7-6 . TRBJ2-5 .
TGTGCCAGCAAGGGGACAGACTCGTACACTGAAGCTTTCTTT CASKGTDSYTEAFF TRBV6-1 TRBD1 TRBJ1-1 .
TGTGCCAGCAGCCAAGAGGGAGCGGGGGCCACGACCCGAGATACGCAGTATTTT CASSQEGAGATTRDTQYF TRBV4-2 TRBD2 TRBJ2-3 .
TGTGCCACCCAGGAGGGGCAGGCCTACTCTGGAAACACCATATATTTT CATQEGQAYSGNTIYF TRBV15 . TRBJ1-3 .
TGTGCTAGCAGCTTAAGGAACAGGCCCCAAGAGACCCAGTACTTC CASSLRNRPQETQYF TRBV7-7 . TRBJ2-5 once
TGCAGCGTTGAGTTGTTTTCTGTTGATGAGCAGTTCTTC CSVELFSVDEQFF TRBV29-1 . TRBJ2-1 .
TGTGCCAGCCTCGGGGGGCCGATACTTGGCTATGGCTACACCTTC CASLGGPILGYGYTF TRBV5-8 . TRBJ1-2 .
TGTGCCAGCAGCCCCCGGGGGGGCGGGGAGCTGTTTTTT CASSPRGGGELFF TRBV7-6 TRBD2 TRBJ2-2 .
TGTGCCAGCACAAAAGACGGGGTCGCCGGGGAGCTGTTTTTT CASTKDGVAGELFF TRBV6-5 . TRBJ2-2 .
TGCGCCAGCAGCCCCCGACAGGGGGCGAAGTTTGGTGAAGCTTTCTTT CASSPRQGAKFGEAFF TRBV5-1 TRBD1 TRBJ1-1 .
TGTGCCAGCAGAATGGCGGGATACACTGAAGCTTTCTTT CASRMAGYTEAFF TRBV6-5 . TRBJ1-1 .
TGTGCCAGCAGCGTAGGCGGGGGAGATACGCAGTATTTT CASSVGGGDTQYF TRBV9 TRBD2 TRBJ2-3 .
TGTGCCAGCAGCTTGGGCAGGGCGGTATATAGCAATCAGCCCCAGCATTTT CASSLGRAVYSNQPQHF TRBV5-5 . TRBJ1-5 .
TGTGCCAGCAGCGAGAATAGCGGGGGGGGTTACGATGAGCAGTTCTTC CASSENSGGGYDEQFF TRBV4-2 TRBD2 TRBJ2-1 .
TGCGCCAGCACCCCTAATGTTCAGACAGGGACCACCGGGGAGCTGTTTTTT CASTPNVQTGTTGELFF TRBV5-1 TRBD1 TRBJ2-2 .